These T cell receptor beta chains were read from a single sample in a study of T cell repertoires in cytomegalovirus infection. These receptors' targets are unknown. Via MiXCR, TCRdb re-called the reads, giving one row per CDR3 protein. The sample lists fewer than 1,000,000 distinct CDR3 sequences; around 30% were seen once. This sample comprised cultured CD8+ T cells from PBMCs, obtained from culture after CMV antigen stimulation. The receptors derive from a human donor in good health (CMV status not recorded). Some clones in this sample may be carry-over from other donors' samples. Both conserved end residues are trimmed from each CDR3. Clone size is given for some rows only: seen once, a few or many times, or a class if the clone is expanded.

>TRBV12-3/TRBV12-4|-
ASSLESVEAF
>TRBV19|-
ASSLASWENTEAF
>TRBV27|-
ASSWEGSSTDTQY
>TRBV7-9|-
ASSLMGQPNTGELF
>TRBV28|-
ASSLGLAGGMADGQF
>TRBV27|-
ASSLWGSPLH
>TRBV9|-
ASSVVMRNTEAF
>TRBV6-4|few
ASSDSGATEAF
>TRBV7-7|many
ASSPGRRETQY
>TRBV14|-
ASSQDRGLAGPYNEQF
>TRBV7-6|-
ASSFDLGLVPYNEQF
>TRBV6-2/TRBV6-3|-
ASSYALAGGPDEQF
>TRBV11-1|few
ASSSGVDGELF
>TRBV7-1|-
ASSSSADRVKTQY
>TRBV6-2/TRBV6-3|few
ASRRLRDTQETQY
>TRBV2|-
ASRGAEETQY
>TRBV12-3/TRBV12-4|-
ASTAVPGTEAF
>TRBV2|-
ASETSFGELF
>TRBV28|few
ASRPSLEGATDTQY
>TRBV15|-
ATSRGLAGAANTQY
>TRBV12-3/TRBV12-4|-
ASSPGTGVGT
>TRBV6-6|-
ASSPPRSGGAAGELF
>TRBV29-1|-
SVVTGGTYNEQF
>TRBV7-9|few
ASSHRVGRSSGANVLT
>TRBV12-3/TRBV12-4|few
ASSKRGGLHNEQF
>TRBV7-9|many
ASSFNRESQPQH
>TRBV2|-
ASIVSGNTIY
>TRBV10-1|-
ASSEEGRLEPQH
>TRBV2|-
ASIPSGGRYQSSNEQF
>TRBV6-6|-
ASSYPGWRDQETQY
>TRBV7-9|-
ASNPLGRGAPFNTGELF
>TRBV6-2/TRBV6-3|-
ATQKDSTTGGNTIY
>TRBV12-3/TRBV12-4|few
ASRGQQSNQPQH
>TRBV7-6|many
ASSLTWTSGGYTDTQY
>TRBV14|-
ASSRKIPGAGELF
>TRBV7-8|few
ASAGTPEGETQY
>TRBV7-2|-
TSSLKDRVTEAF
>TRBV10-2|few
ASSGFSSQPQH
>TRBV4-1|-
ASSQGGDNGYT
>TRBV29-1|once
SVPGTGGLGYT
>TRBV12-3/TRBV12-4|-
ASSSPQQGPGELF
>TRBV7-3|-
ASSSLGYPTDTQY